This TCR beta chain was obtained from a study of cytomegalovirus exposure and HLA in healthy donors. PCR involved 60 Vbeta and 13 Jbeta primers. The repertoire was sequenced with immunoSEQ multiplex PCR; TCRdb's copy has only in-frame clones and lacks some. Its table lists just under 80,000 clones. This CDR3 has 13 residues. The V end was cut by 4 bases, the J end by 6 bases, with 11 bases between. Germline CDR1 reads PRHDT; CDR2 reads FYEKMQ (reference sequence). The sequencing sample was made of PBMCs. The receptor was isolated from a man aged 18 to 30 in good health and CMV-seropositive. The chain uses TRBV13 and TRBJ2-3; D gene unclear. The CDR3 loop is CASSSTQVDTQYF. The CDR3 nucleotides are TGTGCCAGCAGCTCCACCCAGGTGGATACGCAGTATTTT.